Listed here are 14 T cell receptor beta chains from one sample, sequenced in a study of identical twins. One entry per CDR3 protein, called by TCRdb with MiXCR from the 5' RACE reads. Of about 390,000 distinct CDR3 sequences listed, roughly 10% were seen once; the top ten hold more than 8%. Sequenced material: naive T cells sorted from blood. The receptors were sampled from a woman in her forties or fifties in good health.

This clonotype occurred a few times. The chain combines TRBV20-1 with TRBJ2-2; D call uncertain. CDR1 is DFQATT and CDR2 is SNEGSKA in the germline V gene (reference sequence). This CDR3 has 13 residues. The V and J ends lost 0 bases and 6 bases respectively, with 8 bases between them. The CDR3 protein is CSARDIWAGELFF. The DNA of the CDR3 is TGCAGTGCTAGAGATATCTGGGCCGGGGAGCTGTTTTTT.

V gene TRBV5-6 combines with J gene TRBJ2-5, with 7 bases fitting TRBD2. Unmatched junction bases numbered 17, after V lost 4 bases and J lost 2 bases. Germline V gene data show CDR1 as SGHDT and CDR2 as YYEEEE. The CDR3 spans 18 residues. CDR3 sequence: CASSGGWNPGLQQETQYF. The CDR3 region has the DNA TGTGCCAGCAGCGGGGGGTGGAACCCGGGACTACAGCAAGAGACCCAGTACTTC.

The rearrangement links TRBV4-1 to TRBJ2-1; no reliable D call. Germline V gene lookup returns CDR1 MGHRA and CDR2 YSYEKL. V shed 3 bases and J shed 9 bases, with 12 bases lying between them. The CDR3 runs 13 residues. The CDR3 here is CASSHADLGEQFF. The CDR3 DNA follows: TGCGCCAGCAGCCACGCTGATTTAGGTGAGCAGTTCTTC.

A remark on this clonotype: A much larger clone is a single base away; this may be a read error. The CDR3 ends on some other residue instead of the conserved phenylalanine or tryptophan, so this is likely a read error. The chain recombines TRBV12-3 or TRBV12-4 with TRBJ2-7; the D gene is possibly TRBD2 (7 bases). The CDR3 loop spans 19 amino acids. V lost 4 bases and J lost 0, with 25 bases in between. This CDR3 reads CASSSNLRGGSVLSYEQYL. In DNA, the CDR3 is TGTGCCAGCAGTTCCAACCTGAGGGGGGGGAGCGTCCTCTCCTACGAGCAGTACCTC.

This clonotype has only a few counts. The chain employs TRBV7-8 and TRBJ2-2; D may match TRBD1 or TRBD2 (6 bases each). The CDR3 sequence is 16 residues long. V was cut by 2 bases and J by 8 bases, with 18 bases left in between. Germline values: CDR1 SGHVS, CDR2 FQNEAQ. CDR3 sequence reads: CASSLRGDFGTGELFF. The CDR3 bases are TGTGCCAGCAGCTTAAGGGGGGACTTCGGCACAGGGGAGCTGTTTTTT. Supplemented by reference TRBV7-8 and TRBJ2-2, the full variable domain reads GAGVSQSPRYKVAKRGQDVALRCDPISGHVSLFWYQQALGQGPEFLTYFQNEAQLDKSGLPSDRFFAERPEGSVSTLKIQRTQQEDSAVYLCASSLRGDFGTGELFFGEGSRLTVL.

The CDR3 DNA follows: TGTGCCAGCAGTTCCTTTGGGCAGCCCCAGCATTTT. Its protein product is CASSSFGQPQHF. J is TRBJ1-5 and V is TRBV12-3 or TRBV12-4; no clear D gene. Trimming cost V 4 bases and J 7 bases, with 8 bases left between them. This CDR3 contains 12 residues.

The CDR3 is CASSLGFGSSYNEQFF. CDR3 nucleotide sequence: TGTGCCAGCAGCTTAGGCTTCGGCAGCTCCTACAATGAGCAGTTCTTC. This chain connects TRBV11-2 to TRBJ2-1; D is undetermined. CDR3 length: 16 amino acids. The ends were cut back, 1 base at V and 0 bases at J, with 10 bases in the middle. Germline V gene lookup returns CDR1 SGHAT and CDR2 FQNNGV. Combining the CDR3 with reference TRBV11-2 and TRBJ2-1 gives the whole variable domain EAGVAQSPRYKIIEKRQSVAFWCNPISGHATLYWYQQILGQGPKLLIQFQNNGVVDDSQLPKDRFSAERLKGVDSTLKIQPAKLEDSAVYLCASSLGFGSSYNEQFFGPGTRLTVL.

This clonotype showed up many times. This rearrangement joins TRBV29-1 to TRBJ2-1, with D tentatively TRBD1 (8 bases). Deletions cut 4 bases from V and 10 bases from J, with 17 bases between. There are 13 residues in the CDR3. CDR1 and CDR2 (germline): SQVTM, ANQGSEA. The CDR3 coding sequence is TGCAGCGTTGCTTCCGGACAGGGAGGGGAGCAGTTCTTC. Translated, it gives CSVASGQGGEQFF.

This clonotype has only a few counts. V and J are TRBV7-9 and TRBJ2-5, with D possibly TRBD2 on 5 matching bases. V dropped 3 bases and J dropped 4 bases, with 18 bases sitting between them. Per the germline V gene, CDR1 is SEHNR and CDR2 is FQNEAQ (reference sequence). This CDR3 is built from 16 residues. The CDR3 bases are TGTGCCAGCAGCTTGAGCTCTAGCCCTATTCGAGAGACCCAGTACTTC. Its protein is CASSLSSSPIRETQYF.

This clonotype was observed a handful of times. The chain is built from TRBV7-3 and TRBJ2-3, with TRBD1 matching 7 bases. Trimming cost V 1 base and J 6 bases; bases outside gene matches: 10. Per germline, CDR1 SGHTA and CDR2 FQGTGA. The CDR3 length is 16 residues. The CDR3 loop reads CASSLNRDSAVDTQYF. The CDR3 DNA follows: TGTGCCAGCAGCTTAAACCGGGACAGCGCTGTGGATACGCAGTATTTT.

This clonotype has a count of ten or more. The V gene is TRBV7-9, the J gene TRBJ2-5, with D unclear. Trimming cost V 1 base and J 5 bases, with 14 bases left between them. Looked up from germline, CDR1 is SEHNR and CDR2 is FQNEAQ (reference sequence). CDR3 length: 15 residues. The CDR3 region has the DNA TGTGCCAGCAGCTTAGGGAACTTACCGAGGGAGACCCAGTACTTC. Amino acid sequence: CASSLGNLPRETQYF. Full variable domain (missing parts from reference TRBV7-9 and TRBJ2-5): DTGVSQNPRHKITKRGQNVTFRCDPISEHNRLYWYRQTLGQGPEFLTYFQNEAQLEKSRLLSDRFSAERPKGSFSTLEIQRTEQGDSAMYLCASSLGNLPRETQYFGPGTRLLVL.

The chain couples TRBV20-1 to TRBJ2-4, with TRBD1 as a possible D gene (6 bases). The CDR3 is 13 amino acids. Between the trimmed V and J ends, which lost 2 bases and 6 bases, there was a span of 11 bases. CDR1 is DFQATT, CDR2 SNEGSKA, per germline (reference sequence). CDR3 in amino acids: CSARRTEINIQYF. In DNA form, the CDR3 reads TGCAGTGCTAGACGGACAGAAATAAACATTCAGTACTTC.

Only a few counts were recorded for this clonotype. The chain carries TRBV3-1 and TRBJ1-1; 8 bases fit TRBD1. Unmatched junction bases numbered 14, after V lost 5 bases and J lost 0 bases. Germline V gene data show CDR1 as LGHDT and CDR2 as YNNKEL (reference sequence). The CDR3 is 18 amino acids. The CDR3 spells CASSKGIRGRALNTEAFF. The CDR3 region has the DNA TGTGCCAGCAGCAAGGGAATCAGGGGGCGCGCATTGAACACTGAAGCTTTCTTT.

J is TRBJ1-2 and V is TRBV29-1, with 9 positions matching TRBD1. V trimming: 4 bases; J trimming: 4 bases; junction bases outside the gene matches: 4. In germline, CDR1 is SQVTM, CDR2 ANQGSEA. The CDR3 loop spans 13 amino acids. The chain's CDR3 is CSVVDRGFYGYTF. The CDR3, as DNA: TGCAGCGTTGTAGACAGGGGGTTCTATGGCTACACCTTC.